Following are 7 T cell receptor beta chains from one sample sequenced in a study of blood T cell repertoires in COVID-19 (dated by TCRdb to about 2020). The library was obtained by the immunoSEQ multiplex PCR assay. TCRdb obtained this table from immuneACCESS and retained in-frame rearrangements with V and J assigned. These tables miss some clones; where compared with another copy, unresolved V genes account for less than half of the shortfall, and the remainder is unexplained. The sample data list more than 90,000 clones, and around 88% of these were observed just once. Approximately 20% of the sample comes from the top ten. The sample comprised peripheral blood. The receptor source for this set is a woman aged 55-70 years with COVID-19, enrolled during active disease.

The V call is TRBV6-5, the J call TRBJ1-5; D ambiguous. Germline CDR1 reads MNHEY; CDR2 reads SVGAGI. V lost 6 bases, J lost 9 bases, and 12 bases lay in between. This CDR3 has 12 residues. The CDR3 DNA reads as TGTGCCAGCAGGAGCCTCGGTGGGCCCCAGCATTTT. This gives the protein CASRSLGGPQHF.

This chain uses TRBV6-6 with TRBJ1-5, with D uncertain. This CDR3 spans 12 amino acids. V was shortened by 7 bases and J by 5 bases, with 9 bases between the two germline ends. Germline V gives CDR1 MNHNY, CDR2 SVGAGI (reference sequence). The CDR3 is CASTTMDQPQHF. The CDR3 DNA reads as TGTGCCAGCACCACTATGGATCAGCCCCAGCATTTT.

The rearrangement joins TRBV7-3 to TRBJ1-5; D may be TRBD1 (5 bases). Germline V gene lookup returns CDR1 SGHTA and CDR2 FQGTGA. V lost 3 bases, J lost 1 base, and 10 bases lay in between. The CDR3 consists of 15 residues. The CDR3 spells CASSFPGLSNQPQHF. CDR3 DNA: TGTGCCAGCAGCTTCCCAGGGTTAAGCAATCAGCCCCAGCATTTT.

This clone was seen a single time. The chain carries TRBV6-2 or TRBV6-3 and TRBJ1-2; 10 positions match TRBD1. The germline V gene has CDR1 MNHEY and CDR2 SVGEGT. The V segment lost 5 bases and the J segment 8 bases; nucleotides outside the gene matches: 8. The CDR3 consists of 14 residues. CDR3 amino acids: CASSTRQGAQGYTF. CDR3 DNA sequence: TGTGCCAGCAGTACCCGACAGGGGGCGCAAGGCTACACCTTC.

The V and J genes are TRBV18 and TRBJ2-7; 7 nucleotides agree with TRBD1. This CDR3 has 14 amino acids. V shed 4 bases and J 2 bases; nucleotides not matched to a gene: 5. The germline gives CDR1 KGHSH, CDR2 LQKENI. DNA of the CDR3: TGTGCCAGCTCACGGGACAGCAATCCCTACGAGCAGTACTTC. Translating it yields CASSRDSNPYEQYF.

The chain joins TRBV5-1 to TRBJ1-1; a weak D match, TRBD1 (5 bases). Germline CDR1 and CDR2: SGHRS and YFSETQ. Trimming cost V 4 bases and J 4 bases, with 17 bases left between them. The CDR3 spans 15 residues. CDR3 nucleotides: TGCGCCAGCAGCCGGTACGTGGGGGGTGGCACTGAAGCTTTCTTT. Amino acid sequence: CASSRYVGGGTEAFF.

The chain couples TRBV12-3 or TRBV12-4 to TRBJ2-5, with 10 nucleotides matching TRBD2. CDR3 length: 13 residues. Trimming took 3 bases from V and 5 from J; bases not matched to a gene: 0. As DNA, the CDR3 is TGTGCCAGCAGTTTTAGCGGGGGGGAGACCCAGTACTTC. Translating it yields CASSFSGGETQYF.